The 14 T cell receptor beta chains below were found in one sample sequenced in a study of T cell repertoires in cytomegalovirus infection. TCRdb fed the reads into MiXCR, producing one record per CDR3 protein. The sample records approximately 1,000,000 distinct CDR3 sequences, 31% being singletons. Their target antigens are unknown. The source material was cultured CD8+ T cells from PBMCs, sampled from culture after CMV antigen stimulation. Receptors originate from a human donor in good health (CMV status not recorded). Some clones in this sample may be carry-over from other donors' samples.

This clonotype was found a few times. The chain combines TRBV4-1 with TRBJ2-1; D unresolved. V lost 0 bases and J lost 4, with 7 bases in between. The germline gives CDR1 MGHRA, CDR2 YSYEKL. The length of the CDR3 is 14 residues. DNA for the CDR3: TGCGCCAGCAGCCAAGATGTTCAGTACAATGAGCAGTTCTTC. This sequence encodes CASSQDVQYNEQFF.

This clonotype was found a few times. One end of the junction varies from germline; a read error may be responsible. The chain combines TRBV4-1 with TRBJ1-2; TRBD1 is a possible D gene (5 bases). The V gene's germline CDR1 is MGHRA and CDR2 YSYEKL. CDR3 size: 13 residues. This chain's CDR3 is CASSQGTGLIPDF. CDR3 DNA: TGCGCCAGCAGCCAGGGTACGGGGCTCATTCCTGACTTC.

This chain connects TRBV7-6 to TRBJ2-2, with 7 bases identical to TRBD1. Trimming cost V 2 bases and J 3 bases; bases outside gene matches: 15. CDR1 is SGHVS, CDR2 FNYEAQ, per germline. This CDR3 has 19 residues. CDR3 nucleotides: TGTGCCAGCAGCTTATATTTCGGTTACCGGACAGGAGACACCGGGGAGCTGTTTTTT. As protein: CASSLYFGYRTGDTGELFF.

The table lists this clonotype with many counts. The rearrangement joins TRBV7-2 to TRBJ2-3, with D tentatively TRBD2 (6 bases). The V end lost 1 base, the J end lost 3 bases, and 14 bases lay between the germline ends. Per germline, CDR1 SGHTA and CDR2 FQGNSA. The CDR3 loop spans 16 amino acids. The CDR3 reads CASSLGAGWPTDTQYF. The CDR3 DNA follows: TGTGCCAGCAGCTTAGGGGCGGGGTGGCCTACAGATACGCAGTATTTT. The full variable domain, with the rest looked up from reference TRBV7-2 and TRBJ2-3, is GAGVSQSPSNKVTEKGKDVELRCDPISGHTALYWYRQSLGQGLEFLIYFQGNSAPDKSGLPSDRFSAERTGGSVSTLTIQRTQQEDSAVYLCASSLGAGWPTDTQYFGPGTRLTVL.

This chain links TRBV29-1 with TRBJ2-7; D is undetermined. CDR1 is SQVTM, CDR2 ANQGSEA, per germline. The CDR3 spans 13 residues. V lost 2 bases to trimming and J lost 1 base, with 9 bases between them. The CDR3 here is CSVETQASYEQYF. The CDR3 region has the DNA TGCAGCGTTGAAACGCAGGCTTCCTACGAGCAGTACTTC.

This chain joins TRBV4-1 and TRBJ2-1; 7 positions agree with TRBD1. The CDR3 totals 14 residues. The junction had 5 bases not matched to a gene; V was cut back by 5 bases and J by 4 bases. The germline gives CDR1 MGHRA, CDR2 YSYEKL. CDR3 nucleotides: TGCGCCAGCAGCTCCGGACAGGATTACAATGAGCAGTTCTTC. Amino acids: CASSSGQDYNEQFF.

V gene TRBV5-1 combines with J gene TRBJ2-7, with D perhaps TRBD2 (6 bases). In germline, CDR1 is SGHRS, CDR2 YFSETQ. The V gene lost 7 bases and the J gene lost 2 bases, with 22 bases spanning the gap. The CDR3 spans 16 residues. This CDR3 reads CASGGRAGGPPYEQYF. CDR3 DNA: TGCGCCAGCGGGGGGAGAGCAGGCGGTCCCCCCTACGAGCAGTACTTC.

This clonotype was counted between two and nine times. The CDR3: CASSLAPSGEAFF. CDR3 bases: TGTGCCAGCAGCTTAGCGCCGAGTGGGGAGGCTTTCTTT. V usage is TRBV7-2 and J usage is TRBJ1-1; D is uncertain. The ends were cut back, 0 bases at V and 11 bases at J, with 13 bases in the middle. This CDR3 spans 13 amino acids. Per the germline V gene, CDR1 is SGHTA and CDR2 is FQGNSA.

The table lists this clonotype with many counts. The gene calls are TRBV6-1 and TRBJ2-1; 9 bases are shared with TRBD2. V lost 2 bases to trimming and J lost 4 bases; unmatched junction nucleotides: 6. In germline, CDR1 is MNHNS, CDR2 SASEGT. This CDR3 has 16 residues. The CDR3 DNA reads as TGTGCCAGCAGTGAATCCCCTAGCGGGGTTTACAATGAGCAGTTCTTC. It is translated as CASSESPSGVYNEQFF.

The chain uses TRBV19 and TRBJ1-5; possible D gene TRBD1, 5 bases. Looked up from germline, CDR1 is LNHDA and CDR2 is SQIVND (reference sequence). The CDR3 is 15 residues long. V gave up 9 bases and J gave up 4 bases, with 19 bases separating them. DNA of the CDR3: TGTGCCAGCCTTGGGTTGAGGGGAGGGAATCAGCCCCAGCATTTT. This codes for CASLGLRGGNQPQHF.

The chain uses TRBV7-6 and TRBJ2-3; no reliable D call. CDR3 size: 15 residues. V gave up 2 bases and J gave up 6 bases, with 15 bases separating them. Germline V gene sequence: CDR1 SGHVS, CDR2 FNYEAQ. The CDR3 sequence: CASSLRPRDTDTQYF. The DNA of the CDR3 is TGTGCCAGCAGCTTAAGGCCCCGCGACACCGATACGCAGTATTTT.

The V call is TRBV29-1, the J call TRBJ2-1; no firm D call. The germline V gene has CDR1 SQVTM and CDR2 ANQGSEA. V was pared by 7 bases and J by 9 bases, with 19 bases between. This CDR3 comprises 13 residues. CDR3 sequence (DNA): TGCAGCGAGGCGAAGGCCCCCATGGGTGAGCAGTTCTTC. It specifies CSEAKAPMGEQFF.

The gene calls are TRBV7-2 and TRBJ1-6; D perhaps matches TRBD1 (5 bases). In germline, CDR1 is SGHTA, CDR2 FQGNSA. CDR3 length equals 14 residues. V shed 5 bases and J shed 6 bases, with 11 bases lying between them. The CDR3 reads CASSRQLTNSPLHF. The CDR3 DNA reads TGTGCCAGCAGCCGACAGCTTACTAATTCACCCCTCCACTTT.

This chain connects TRBV6-2 or TRBV6-3 to TRBJ1-2, with D hard to call. CDR1 MNHEY and CDR2 SVGEGT come from the germline V gene. CDR3 size: 15 residues. Trimming took off 4 bases at V and 2 bases at J, with 14 bases between the two ends. The CDR3 loop is CASSLILDWNYGYTF. The CDR3 region has the DNA TGTGCCAGCAGTTTAATCCTCGACTGGAACTATGGCTACACCTTC.